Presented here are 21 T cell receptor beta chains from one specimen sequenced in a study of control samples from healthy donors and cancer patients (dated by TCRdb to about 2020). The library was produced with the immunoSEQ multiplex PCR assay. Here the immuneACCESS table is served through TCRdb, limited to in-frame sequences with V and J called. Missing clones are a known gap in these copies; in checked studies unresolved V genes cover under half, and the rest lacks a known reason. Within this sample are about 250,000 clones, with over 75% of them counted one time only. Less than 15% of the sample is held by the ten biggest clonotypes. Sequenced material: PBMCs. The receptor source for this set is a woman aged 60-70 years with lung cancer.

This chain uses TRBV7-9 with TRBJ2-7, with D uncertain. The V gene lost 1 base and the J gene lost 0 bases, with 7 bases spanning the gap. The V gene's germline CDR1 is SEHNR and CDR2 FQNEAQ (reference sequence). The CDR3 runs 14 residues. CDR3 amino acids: CASSLDASSYEQYF. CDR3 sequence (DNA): TGTGCCAGCAGCTTAGATGCGAGCTCCTACGAGCAGTACTTC. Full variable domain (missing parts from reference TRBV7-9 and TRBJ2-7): DTGVSQNPRHKITKRGQNVTFRCDPISEHNRLYWYRQTLGQGPEFLTYFQNEAQLEKSRLLSDRFSAERPKGSFSTLEIQRTEQGDSAMYLCASSLDASSYEQYFGPGTRLTVT.

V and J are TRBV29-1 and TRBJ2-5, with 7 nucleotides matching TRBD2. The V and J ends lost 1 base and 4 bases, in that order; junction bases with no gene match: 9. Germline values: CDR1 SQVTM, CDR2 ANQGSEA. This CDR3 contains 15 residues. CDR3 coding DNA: TGCAGCGTTGAAGGTGTGGGAGGGCCCGGAGAGACCCAGTACTTC. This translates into CSVEGVGGPGETQYF.

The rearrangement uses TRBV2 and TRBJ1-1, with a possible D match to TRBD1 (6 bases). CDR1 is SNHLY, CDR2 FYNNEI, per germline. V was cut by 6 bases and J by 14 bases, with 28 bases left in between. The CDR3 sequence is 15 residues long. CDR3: CASSETGQRGPSSFF. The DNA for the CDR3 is TGTGCCAGCAGCGAAACGGGACAACGCGGCCCTTCCAGCTTCTTT. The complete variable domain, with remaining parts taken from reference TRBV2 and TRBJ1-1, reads EPEVTQTPSHQVTQMGQEVILRCVPISNHLYFYWYRQILGQKVEFLVSFYNNEISEKSEIFDDQFSVERPDGSNFTLKIRSTKLEDSAMYFCASSETGQRGPSSFFGQGTRLTVV.

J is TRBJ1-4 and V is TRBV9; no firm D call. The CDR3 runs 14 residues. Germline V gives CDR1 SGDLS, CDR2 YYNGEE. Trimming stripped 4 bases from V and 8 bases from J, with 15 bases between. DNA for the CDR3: TGTGCCAGCAGCTTCGGGAGGGTTGACGAAAAACTGTTTTTT. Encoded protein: CASSFGRVDEKLFF. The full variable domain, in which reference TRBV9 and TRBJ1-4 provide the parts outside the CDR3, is DSGVTQTPKHLITATGQRVTLRCSPRSGDLSVYWYQQSLDQGLQFLIQYYNGEERAKGNILERFSAQQFPDLHSELNLSSLELGDSALYFCASSFGRVDEKLFFGSGTQLSVL.

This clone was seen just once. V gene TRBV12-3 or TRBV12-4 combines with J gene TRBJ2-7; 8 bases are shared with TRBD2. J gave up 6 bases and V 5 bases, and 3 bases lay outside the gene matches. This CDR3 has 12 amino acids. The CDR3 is CASSPGTSEQYF. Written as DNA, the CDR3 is TGTGCCAGCAGTCCCGGGACTAGCGAGCAGTACTTC.

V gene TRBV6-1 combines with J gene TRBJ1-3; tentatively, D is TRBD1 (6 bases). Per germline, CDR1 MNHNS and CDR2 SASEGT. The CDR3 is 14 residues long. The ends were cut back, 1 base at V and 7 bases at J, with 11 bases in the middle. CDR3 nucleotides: TGTGCCAGCAGTGAAGGGCAGGGGAGGAACACCATATATTTT. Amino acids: CASSEGQGRNTIYF.

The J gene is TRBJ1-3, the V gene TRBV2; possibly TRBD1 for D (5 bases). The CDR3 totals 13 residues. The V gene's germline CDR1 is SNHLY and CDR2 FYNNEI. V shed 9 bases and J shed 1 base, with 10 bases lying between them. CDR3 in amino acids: CARSQASGNTIYF. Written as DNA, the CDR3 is TGTGCCAGGTCACAGGCTTCTGGAAACACCATATATTTT.

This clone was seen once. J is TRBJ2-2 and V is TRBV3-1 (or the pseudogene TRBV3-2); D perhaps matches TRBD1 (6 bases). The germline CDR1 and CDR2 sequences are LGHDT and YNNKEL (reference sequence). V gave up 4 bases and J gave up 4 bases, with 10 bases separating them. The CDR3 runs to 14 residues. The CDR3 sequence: CASSPGQLTGELFF. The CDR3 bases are TGTGCCAGCAGCCCCGGACAGCTCACCGGGGAGCTGTTTTTT.

CDR3 sequence reads: CASSLTTRALGELFF. CDR3 nucleotide sequence: TGTGCCAGCAGCTTGACCACCAGGGCCCTCGGGGAGCTGTTTTTT. This chain joins TRBV7-9 and TRBJ2-2, with a tentative D call TRBD1 (5 bases). The V end lost 3 bases, the J end lost 7 bases, and 15 bases lay between the germline ends. The CDR3 runs 15 residues. Germline CDR1 and CDR2: SEHNR and FQNEAQ (reference sequence).

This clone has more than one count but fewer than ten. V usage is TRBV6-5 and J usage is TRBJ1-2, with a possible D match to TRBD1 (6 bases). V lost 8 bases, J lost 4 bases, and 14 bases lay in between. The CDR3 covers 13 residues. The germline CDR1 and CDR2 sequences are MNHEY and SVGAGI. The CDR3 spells CASLAGAGYGYTF. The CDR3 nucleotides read TGTGCCAGCCTTGCGGGGGCGGGCTATGGCTACACCTTC.

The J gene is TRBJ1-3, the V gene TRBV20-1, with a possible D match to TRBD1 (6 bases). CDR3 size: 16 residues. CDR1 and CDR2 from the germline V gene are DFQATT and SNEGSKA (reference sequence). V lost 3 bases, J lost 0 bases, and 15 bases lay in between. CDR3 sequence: CSASPGTRISGNTIYF. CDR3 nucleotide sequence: TGCAGTGCTAGTCCCGGGACAAGAATCTCTGGAAACACCATATATTTT.

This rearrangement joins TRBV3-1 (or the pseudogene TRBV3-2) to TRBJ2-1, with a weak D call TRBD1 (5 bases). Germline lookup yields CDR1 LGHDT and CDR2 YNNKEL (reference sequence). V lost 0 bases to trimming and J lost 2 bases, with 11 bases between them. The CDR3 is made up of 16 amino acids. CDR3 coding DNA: TGTGCCAGCAGCCAAGATCTGTCGACAGCCTACAATGAGCAGTTCTTC. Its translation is CASSQDLSTAYNEQFF.

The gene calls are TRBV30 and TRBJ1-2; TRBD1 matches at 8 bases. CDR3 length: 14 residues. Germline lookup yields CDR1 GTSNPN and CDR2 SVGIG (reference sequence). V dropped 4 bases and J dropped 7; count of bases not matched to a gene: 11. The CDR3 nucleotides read TGTGCCTGGAACCCAGGGGGCGTACCCAGTGGCTACACCTTC. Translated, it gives CAWNPGGVPSGYTF.

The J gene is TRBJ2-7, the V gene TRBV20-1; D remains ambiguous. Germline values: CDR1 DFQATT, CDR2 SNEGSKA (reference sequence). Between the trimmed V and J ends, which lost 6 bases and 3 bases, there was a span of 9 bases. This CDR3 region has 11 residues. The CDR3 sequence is CSAPVYYEQYF. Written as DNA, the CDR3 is TGCAGTGCCCCCGTTTACTACGAGCAGTACTTC.

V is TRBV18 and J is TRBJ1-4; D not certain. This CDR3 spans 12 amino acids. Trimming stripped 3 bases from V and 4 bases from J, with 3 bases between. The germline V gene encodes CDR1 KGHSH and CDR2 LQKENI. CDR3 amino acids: CASSPNNEKLFF. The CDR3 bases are TGTGCCAGCTCACCCAATAATGAAAAACTGTTTTTT.

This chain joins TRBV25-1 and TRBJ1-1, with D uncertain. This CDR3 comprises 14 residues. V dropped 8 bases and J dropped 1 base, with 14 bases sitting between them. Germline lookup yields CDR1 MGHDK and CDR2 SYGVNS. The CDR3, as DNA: TGTGCCAGCTCCACCCGGAGCCAGAACACTGAAGCTTTCTTT. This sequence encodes CASSTRSQNTEAFF.

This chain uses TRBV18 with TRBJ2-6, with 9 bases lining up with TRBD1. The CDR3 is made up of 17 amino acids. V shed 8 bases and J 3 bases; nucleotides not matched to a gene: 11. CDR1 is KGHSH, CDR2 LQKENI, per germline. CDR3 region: CASPRQGGSGGANVLTF. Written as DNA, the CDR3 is TGTGCCAGCCCCCGACAGGGGGGATCTGGTGGGGCCAACGTCCTGACTTTC.

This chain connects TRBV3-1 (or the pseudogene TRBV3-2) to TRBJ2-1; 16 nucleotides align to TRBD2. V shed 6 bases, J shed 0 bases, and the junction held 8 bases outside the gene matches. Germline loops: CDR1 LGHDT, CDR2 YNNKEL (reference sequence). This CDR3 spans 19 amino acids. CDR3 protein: CASRGTGTSGRASYNEQFF. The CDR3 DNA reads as TGTGCCAGCAGGGGAACCGGGACTAGCGGGAGGGCCTCCTACAATGAGCAGTTCTTC.

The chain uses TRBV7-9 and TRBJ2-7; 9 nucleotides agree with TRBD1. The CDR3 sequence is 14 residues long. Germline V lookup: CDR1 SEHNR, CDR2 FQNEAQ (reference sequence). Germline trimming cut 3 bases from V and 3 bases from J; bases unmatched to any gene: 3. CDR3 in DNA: TGTGCCAGCAGCTTTACAGGGGGCGTCTACGAGCAGTACTTC. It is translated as CASSFTGGVYEQYF.

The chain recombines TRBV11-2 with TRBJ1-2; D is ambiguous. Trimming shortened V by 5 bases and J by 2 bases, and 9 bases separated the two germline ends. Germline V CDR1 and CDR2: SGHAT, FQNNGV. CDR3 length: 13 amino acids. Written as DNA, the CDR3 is TGTGCCAGCAGCCCGGAGGGAAACTATGGCTACACCTTC. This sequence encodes CASSPEGNYGYTF.

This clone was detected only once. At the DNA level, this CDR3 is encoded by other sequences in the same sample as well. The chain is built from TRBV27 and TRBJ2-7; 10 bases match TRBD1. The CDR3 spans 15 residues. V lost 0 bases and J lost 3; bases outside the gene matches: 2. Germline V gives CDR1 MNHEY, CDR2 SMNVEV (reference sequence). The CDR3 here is CASSLSTGGGYEQYF. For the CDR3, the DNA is TGTGCCAGCAGTTTATCGACAGGGGGCGGCTACGAGCAGTACTTC.